This TCR beta chain is drawn from a study of blood T cell repertoires in COVID-19. Study summary: The United States, Italy and Spain supplied acute and convalescent COVID-19 samples. Nucleic acid was either cDNA or gDNA, and it came from T cells, B-cell-depleted T cells, or PBMCs.

In the authors' methods: Using reference gene primer amplification, nucleated cell counts were estimated. TCRdb's copy holds only in-frame clones and misses some; the assay was immunoSEQ multiplex PCR. The V and J calls and clone size come from that table; D and trimming were worked out from the DNA. The sample yields about 130,000 clones, 85% seen once. V lost 4 bases and J 4 bases, leaving 11 bases between the germline ends. This CDR3 is built from 13 residues. From germline, CDR1 is SGDLS and CDR2 YYNGEE. This chain uses TRBV9 with TRBJ1-2; D not resolved. The clonotype originates from a human donor in a cohort sampled during active COVID-19. The specimen sequenced was peripheral blood. CDR3 sequence reads: CASSSPLSYGYTF. CDR3 nucleotides: TGTGCCAGCAGCTCCCCTCTATCCTATGGCTACACCTTC.